One and the same sample provided the 28 T cell receptor beta chains below, sequenced in a study of T cell repertoires in cytomegalovirus infection. Antigen specificity for these receptors is unknown. MiXCR, applied by TCRdb to the reads, yields one record per CDR3 protein. This sample has about 770,000 distinct CDR3 sequences, with just under 30% found just once. The starting material was cultured CD8+ T cells from PBMCs, obtained from culture after CMV antigen stimulation. These receptors originate from a human donor in good health (CMV status not recorded). Some clones in this sample may be carry-over from other donors' samples.

This clonotype was seen a handful of times. The V gene is TRBV19, the J gene TRBJ1-1; D possibly corresponds to TRBD1 (5 bases). This CDR3 has 13 residues. CDR1 and CDR2 from the germline V gene are LNHDA and SQIVND (reference sequence). Trimming shortened V by 6 bases and J by 6 bases, and 14 bases separated the two germline ends. CDR3 DNA: TGTGCCAGTAGAAATCGGGGGGAGCCTGAAGCTTTCTTT. As protein: CASRNRGEPEAFF.

This clonotype was counted many times. The chain uses TRBV7-9 and TRBJ2-1; D not certain. The V end lost 6 bases, the J end lost 4 bases, and 10 bases lay between the germline ends. Germline CDR1 and CDR2: SEHNR and FQNEAQ (reference sequence). The CDR3 totals 13 residues. CDR3 nucleotide sequence: TGTGCCAGCAGACAAACAGAGTACAATGAGCAGTTCTTC. It encodes CASRQTEYNEQFF.

This clonotype was counted at least ten times. The chain employs TRBV6-2 or TRBV6-3 and TRBJ2-3, with 7 bases identical to TRBD2. V trimming: 0 bases; J trimming: 7 bases; junction bases outside the gene matches: 13. The CDR3 is made up of 17 amino acids. Germline V gives CDR1 MNHEY, CDR2 SVGEGT. CDR3 protein: CASSYSTRLASLNTQYF. The DNA of the CDR3 is TGTGCCAGCAGTTACTCGACGAGACTAGCAAGTCTAAATACGCAGTATTTT.

This clonotype came up a few times. V usage is TRBV4-3 and J usage is TRBJ1-5, with D unresolved. Germline assignment: CDR1 LGHNA and CDR2 YSLEER. V was cut by 0 bases and J by 4 bases, with 16 bases left in between. The CDR3 runs 17 residues. CDR3 coding DNA: TGCGCCAGCAGCCAAGATTTTCTCACTGGGATTAATCAGCCCCAGCATTTT. It is translated as CASSQDFLTGINQPQHF.

This clonotype was observed once. V usage is TRBV28 and J usage is TRBJ1-3; D is undetermined. The germline CDR1 and CDR2 sequences are MDHEN and SYDVKM. The CDR3 runs 14 residues. Trimming left V 6 bases short and J 2 bases short, with 11 bases between. The CDR3 DNA reads TGTGCCAGCAGGGGAGGACTCGCTGGAAACACCATATATTTT. This codes for CASRGGLAGNTIYF.

This chain uses TRBV27 with TRBJ1-6; 7 bases fit TRBD1. With 0 bases clipped from V and 8 bases from J, the junction kept 4 bases outside the gene matches. The CDR3 sequence is 15 residues long. CDR1 is MNHEY, CDR2 SMNVEV, per germline (reference sequence). CDR3 sequence reads: CASSLSWTGDSPLHF. The CDR3 coding sequence is TGTGCCAGCAGTTTATCGTGGACAGGAGATTCACCCCTCCACTTT.

V gene TRBV12-3 or TRBV12-4 combines with J gene TRBJ1-1; D is uncertain. The CDR3 is made up of 15 amino acids. V was pared by 0 bases and J by 5 bases, with 13 bases between. The CDR3 is CASSLAAGSGTEAFF. CDR3 coding DNA: TGTGCCAGCAGTTTAGCGGCGGGGTCGGGAACTGAAGCTTTCTTT.

This clonotype has more than one count but fewer than ten. The chain combines TRBV6-2 or TRBV6-3 with TRBJ1-5; TRBD1 matches at 7 bases. Germline trimming cut 5 bases from V and 3 bases from J; bases unmatched to any gene: 7. CDR1 is MNHEY and CDR2 is SVGEGT in the germline V gene. The CDR3 is 15 residues long. In nucleotides, the CDR3 is TGTGCCAGCAGTCCGGGACAGATCATCAATCAGCCCCAGCATTTT. This translates into CASSPGQIINQPQHF.

This clonotype was found many times. The chain links TRBV7-2 to TRBJ1-1, with D possibly matching TRBD1 (6 bases). Germline CDR1 and CDR2: SGHTA and FQGNSA. Between the trimmed V and J ends, which lost 1 base and 4 bases, there was a span of 13 bases. There are 15 residues in the CDR3. The CDR3: CASSLDPGGGTEAFF. The DNA of the CDR3 is TGTGCCAGCAGCTTAGATCCTGGGGGCGGCACTGAAGCTTTCTTT.

Regarding this clonotype: Since the CDR3 does not end with the conserved phenylalanine or tryptophan, this likely comes from a read error. The chain joins TRBV7-6 to TRBJ2-3; D unclear. Looked up from germline, CDR1 is SGHVS and CDR2 is FNYEAQ. The length of the CDR3 is 14 residues. The ends were cut back, 2 bases at V and 0 bases at J, with 6 bases in the middle. The CDR3 region is CASSLPRSTDTQYI. CDR3 in DNA: TGTGCCAGCAGCTTACCTAGGAGCACAGATACGCAGTATATT.

This clonotype has only a few counts. The chain recombines TRBV7-6 with TRBJ1-6, with 7 nucleotides matching TRBD1. Trimming removed 5 bases from V and 15 bases from J; junction bases left unmatched: 13. The CDR3 is 14 residues long. Germline V gene data show CDR1 as SGHVS and CDR2 as FNYEAQ. The chain's CDR3 is CASSPTPGTAHLHF. CDR3 coding DNA: TGTGCCAGCAGCCCAACTCCCGGGACAGCCCACCTCCACTTT.

In its sample, this clonotype was seen many times. The V and J genes are TRBV28 and TRBJ1-2, with D tentatively TRBD1 (6 bases). Germline V CDR1 and CDR2: MDHEN, SYDVKM. Trimming took 3 bases from V and 0 from J, leaving 23 bases between them. This CDR3 is built from 19 residues. The CDR3 sequence: CASSFTLRQVLRTNYGYTF. The CDR3 coding sequence is TGTGCCAGCAGTTTCACCCTGCGACAGGTGCTACGTACTAACTATGGCTACACCTTC.

The chain has TRBV28 and TRBJ2-1, with 7 bases that match TRBD2. CDR3 length: 15 amino acids. The V and J ends lost 0 bases and 8 bases, in that order; junction bases with no gene match: 7. The germline V gene has CDR1 MDHEN and CDR2 SYDVKM. The CDR3 is CASSLWTSGGDEQFF. The CDR3 DNA follows: TGTGCCAGCAGTTTATGGACTAGTGGGGGGGATGAGCAGTTCTTC. Together with reference TRBV28 and TRBJ2-1, the CDR3 gives the full variable domain: DVKVTQSSRYLVKRTGEKVFLECVQDMDHENMFWYRQDPGLGLRLIYFSYDVKMKEKGDIPEGYSVSREKKERFSLILESASTNQTSMYLCASSLWTSGGDEQFFGPGTRLTVL.

The rearrangement joins TRBV6-2 or TRBV6-3 to TRBJ2-3; 7 nucleotides align to TRBD1. Germline V CDR1 and CDR2: MNHEY, SVGEGT. The V gene end was trimmed by 2 bases and the J gene end by 0 bases; junction bases not matched to a gene: 5. The CDR3 covers 16 residues. CDR3 coding DNA: TGTGCCAGCAGTTACACCAGACAGGGCAGCACAGATACGCAGTATTTT. It is translated as CASSYTRQGSTDTQYF.

For this clonotype: A read error may produce the germline difference seen at one junction end. V and J are TRBV7-7 and TRBJ2-5, with a tentative D call TRBD2 (5 bases). This CDR3 comprises 13 residues. Germline loops: CDR1 SSHAT, CDR2 FNYEAQ (reference sequence). CDR3 in amino acids: CASSRGPTETQYF. CDR3 nucleotides: TGTGCTAGCAGCCGCGGGCCGACAGAGACCCAGTACTTC.

This clonotype was seen only a few times. V usage is TRBV5-6 and J usage is TRBJ1-3; D gene unclear. In germline, CDR1 is SGHDT, CDR2 YYEEEE. This CDR3 region has 17 residues. V was trimmed by 1 base and J by 0 bases, leaving 14 bases between them. This CDR3 is CASSLSDGRFSGNTIYF. CDR3 DNA: TGTGCCAGCAGCTTGTCGGACGGGCGCTTCTCTGGAAACACCATATATTTT.

This clonotype was counted ten times or more. The junction shows a germline mismatch at one end, possibly a read error. The J gene is TRBJ2-7, the V gene TRBV4-1, with 9 bases identical to TRBD1. CDR1 MGHRA and CDR2 YSYEKL come from the germline V gene. The CDR3 sequence is 14 residues long. The DNA of the CDR3 is TGTGCCAGCAGCCCCCGGACAGGGGCCTACGAGCAGTACTTC. Translating gives CASSPRTGAYEQYF.

The J gene is TRBJ2-1, the V gene TRBV9, with 8 bases lining up with TRBD2. Germline lookup yields CDR1 SGDLS and CDR2 YYNGEE. The J segment lost 4 bases and the V segment lost 0 bases, leaving 3 bases of the junction unmatched. This CDR3 contains 15 residues. The CDR3 DNA sequence: TGTGCCAGCAGCGTAGAACTAGCGGCTTACAATGAGCAGTTCTTC. Translation: CASSVELAAYNEQFF.

This clonotype appeared a few times. The chain joins TRBV7-9 to TRBJ2-1; 13 positions agree with TRBD2. Trimming removed 4 bases from V and 2 bases from J; junction bases left unmatched: 8. Germline V gene lookup returns CDR1 SEHNR and CDR2 FQNEAQ (reference sequence). The CDR3 length is 18 residues. The CDR3 bases are TGTGCCAGCAGCTCCGGACTAGCGGGGGCCCCACCCTACAATGAGCAGTTCTTC. Translating it yields CASSSGLAGAPPYNEQFF.

The chain carries TRBV19 and TRBJ2-7; possible D gene TRBD1, 6 bases. Trimming removed 4 bases at V and 3 bases at J, with 19 bases between. The CDR3 has 16 amino acids. Germline V lookup: CDR1 LNHDA, CDR2 SQIVND (reference sequence). The CDR3 region is CASSRSNRVQGYEQYF. For the CDR3, the DNA is TGTGCCAGTAGTAGGTCTAACAGGGTTCAAGGCTACGAGCAGTACTTC.

In its sample, this clonotype was seen many times. The chain joins TRBV7-3 to TRBJ1-6; D remains ambiguous. This CDR3 spans 16 amino acids. CDR1 is SGHTA and CDR2 is FQGTGA in the germline V gene. The V end lost 1 base, the J end lost 6 bases, and 13 bases lay between the germline ends. DNA for the CDR3: TGTGCCAGCAGCTTAAAAGGCGATTTTTCTAATTCACCCCTCCACTTT. Translated, it gives CASSLKGDFSNSPLHF.

The V gene is TRBV6-6, the J gene TRBJ2-7, with D possibly being TRBD1 (6 bases). V was cut by 2 bases and J by 6 bases, with 11 bases left in between. CDR1 and CDR2 from the germline V gene are MNHNY and SVGAGI (reference sequence). The CDR3 is 13 residues long. The CDR3 region is CASSYPDSSEQYF. CDR3 DNA sequence: TGTGCCAGCAGTTACCCGGACAGTAGCGAGCAGTACTTC.

This clonotype has just a few counts. The rearrangement links TRBV7-9 to TRBJ2-2; D is unclear. The length of the CDR3 is 15 residues. V dropped 5 bases and J dropped 0 bases, with 10 bases sitting between them. Germline CDR1 and CDR2: SEHNR and FQNEAQ (reference sequence). The DNA for the CDR3 is TGTGCCAGCAGCCATCCAACCACGAACACCGGGGAGCTGTTTTTT. Its protein is CASSHPTTNTGELFF.

V usage is TRBV7-8 and J usage is TRBJ1-5, with D perhaps matching TRBD1 (5 bases). Trimming pared 5 bases from V and 3 bases from J, leaving 14 bases between. This CDR3 comprises 15 residues. CDR1 is SGHVS, CDR2 FQNEAQ, per germline. The CDR3 loop is CASSRNGGINQPQHF. The CDR3 nucleotides are TGTGCCAGCAGCCGCAACGGGGGTATCAATCAGCCCCAGCATTTT.

The rearrangement links TRBV4-1 to TRBJ2-5; maybe TRBD1 (6 bases). CDR3 length: 14 residues. Trimming shortened V by 0 bases and J by 5 bases, and 10 bases separated the two germline ends. Per germline, CDR1 MGHRA and CDR2 YSYEKL. CDR3 sequence reads: CASSQERGTETQYF. Here the CDR3 DNA reads TGCGCCAGCAGCCAAGAGAGGGGGACGGAGACCCAGTACTTC.

Remarks on this clonotype: A much larger clone sits a single nucleotide away, making a read error possible. The rearrangement links TRBV6-1 to TRBJ1-2; D not resolved. The germline V and J ends were trimmed by 3 bases and 4 bases, with 21 bases remaining between them. Germline assignment: CDR1 MNHNS and CDR2 SASEGT. The CDR3 is 17 residues long. CDR3 DNA: TGTGCCAGCAGTGATTATGACAACACTACCCTTCCCTATGGCTACACCTTC. Its translation is CASSDYDNTTLPYGYTF.

The chain couples TRBV27 to TRBJ1-6; maybe TRBD1 (5 bases). The V gene lost 2 bases and the J gene lost 12 bases, with 11 bases spanning the gap. The CDR3 spans 13 residues. Germline V CDR1 and CDR2: MNHEY, SMNVEV (reference sequence). CDR3 bases: TGTGCCAGCAGTTTAGGACATGGCCGACCCCTCCACTTT. Translated, it gives CASSLGHGRPLHF.

The chain joins TRBV28 to TRBJ1-3; no clear D. V gave up 5 bases and J gave up 4 bases, with 12 bases separating them. The CDR3 totals 14 residues. Germline CDR1 and CDR2: MDHEN and SYDVKM. DNA for the CDR3: TGTGCCAGCAGTCTTGGACTGCGGGGAAACACCATATATTTT. Amino acids: CASSLGLRGNTIYF.